This entry is about one TCR beta chain. TCRdb analysed the 5' RACE reads with MiXCR anew, one entry per CDR3 protein. Here the sample spans 450,000 or so distinct CDR3 sequences, approximately 15% being singletons. The CDR3 has 14 residues. Germline CDR1 reads SGDLS; CDR2 reads YYNGEE. V lost 4 bases to trimming and J lost 2 bases, with 11 bases between them. The data belong to a study of identical twins. The data were also submitted as part of a second study, on yellow fever vaccine responses in identical twins.

V and J are TRBV9 and TRBJ2-3; D not resolved. Sequenced input: CD4+ T cells sorted from blood. The receptor comes from a woman aged 18-29 years in good health. This CDR3 reads CASSPPSDTDTQYF. CDR3 nucleotides: TGTGCCAGCAGCCCACCTTCCGACACAGATACGCAGTATTTT.